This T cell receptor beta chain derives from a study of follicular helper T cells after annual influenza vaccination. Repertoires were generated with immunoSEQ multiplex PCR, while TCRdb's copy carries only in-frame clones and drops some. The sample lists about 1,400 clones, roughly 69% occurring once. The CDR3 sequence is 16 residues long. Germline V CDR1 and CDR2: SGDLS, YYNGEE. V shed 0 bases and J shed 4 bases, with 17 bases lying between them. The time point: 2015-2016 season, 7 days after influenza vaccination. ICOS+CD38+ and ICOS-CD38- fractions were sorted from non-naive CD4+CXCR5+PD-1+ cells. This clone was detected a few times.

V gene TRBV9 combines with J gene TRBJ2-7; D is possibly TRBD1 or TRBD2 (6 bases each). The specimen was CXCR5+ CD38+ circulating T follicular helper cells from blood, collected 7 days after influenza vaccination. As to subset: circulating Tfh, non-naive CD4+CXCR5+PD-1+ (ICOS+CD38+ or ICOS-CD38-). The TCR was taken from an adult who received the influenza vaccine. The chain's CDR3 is CASSVGGAGRWYEQYF. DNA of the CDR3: TGTGCCAGCAGCGTAGGGGGGGCAGGGAGGTGGTACGAGCAGTACTTC.